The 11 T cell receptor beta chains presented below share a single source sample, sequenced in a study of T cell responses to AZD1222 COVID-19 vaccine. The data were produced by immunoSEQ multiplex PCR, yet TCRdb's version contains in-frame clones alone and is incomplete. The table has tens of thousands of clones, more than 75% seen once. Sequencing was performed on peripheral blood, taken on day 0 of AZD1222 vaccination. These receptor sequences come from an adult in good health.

In DNA, the CDR3 is TGTGCCAGCTCACCACTGAGAGGGGAGGACAATGAGCAGTTCTTC. Translation: CASSPLRGEDNEQFF. V gene TRBV18 combines with J gene TRBJ2-1; perhaps TRBD2 as D (6 bases). Per germline, CDR1 KGHSH and CDR2 LQKENI. Trimming took 1 base from V and 5 from J, leaving 12 bases between them. The CDR3 is 15 residues long.

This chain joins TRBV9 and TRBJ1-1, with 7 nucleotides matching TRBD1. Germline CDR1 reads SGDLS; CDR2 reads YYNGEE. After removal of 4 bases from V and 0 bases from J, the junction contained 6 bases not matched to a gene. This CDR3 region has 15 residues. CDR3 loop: CASSKVQGMNTEAFF. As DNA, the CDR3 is TGTGCCAGCAGCAAAGTACAGGGGATGAACACTGAAGCTTTCTTT.

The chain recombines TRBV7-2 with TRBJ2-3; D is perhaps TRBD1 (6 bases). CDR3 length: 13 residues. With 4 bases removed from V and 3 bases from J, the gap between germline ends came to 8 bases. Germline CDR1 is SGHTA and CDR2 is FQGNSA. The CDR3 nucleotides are TGTGCCAGCAGCTCCCAGGGGACAGATACGCAGTATTTT. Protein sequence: CASSSQGTDTQYF.

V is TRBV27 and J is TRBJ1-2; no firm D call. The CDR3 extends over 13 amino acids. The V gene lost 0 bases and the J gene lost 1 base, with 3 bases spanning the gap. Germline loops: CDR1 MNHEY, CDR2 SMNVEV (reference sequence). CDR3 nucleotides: TGTGCCAGCAGTTTATCCTTTAACTATGGCTACACCTTC. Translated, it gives CASSLSFNYGYTF.

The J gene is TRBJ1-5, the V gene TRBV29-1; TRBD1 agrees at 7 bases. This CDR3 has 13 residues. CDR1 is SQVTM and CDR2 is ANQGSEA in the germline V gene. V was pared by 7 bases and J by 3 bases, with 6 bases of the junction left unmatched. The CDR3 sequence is CSAAGTDNQPQHF. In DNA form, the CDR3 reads TGCAGCGCTGCCGGGACAGACAATCAGCCCCAGCATTTT.

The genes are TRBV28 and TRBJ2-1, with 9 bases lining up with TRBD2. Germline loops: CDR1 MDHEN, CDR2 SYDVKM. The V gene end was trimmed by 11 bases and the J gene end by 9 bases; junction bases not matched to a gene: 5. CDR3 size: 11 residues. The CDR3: CAARGGGEQFF. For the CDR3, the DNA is TGTGCCGCGCGGGGGGGTGGTGAGCAGTTCTTC.

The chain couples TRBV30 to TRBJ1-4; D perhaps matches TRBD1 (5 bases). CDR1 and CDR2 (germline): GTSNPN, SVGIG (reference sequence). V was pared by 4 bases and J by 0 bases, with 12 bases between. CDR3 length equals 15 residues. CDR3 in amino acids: CAWMRTGTTNEKLFF. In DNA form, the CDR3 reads TGTGCCTGGATGAGAACAGGAACAACTAATGAAAAACTGTTTTTT.

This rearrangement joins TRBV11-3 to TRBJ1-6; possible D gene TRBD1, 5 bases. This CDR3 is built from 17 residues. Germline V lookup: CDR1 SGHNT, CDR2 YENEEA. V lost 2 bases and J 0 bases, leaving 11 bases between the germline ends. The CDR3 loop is CASSLTGGGSYNSPLHF. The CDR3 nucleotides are TGTGCCAGCAGCTTAACGGGGGGAGGCTCCTATAATTCACCCCTCCACTTT.

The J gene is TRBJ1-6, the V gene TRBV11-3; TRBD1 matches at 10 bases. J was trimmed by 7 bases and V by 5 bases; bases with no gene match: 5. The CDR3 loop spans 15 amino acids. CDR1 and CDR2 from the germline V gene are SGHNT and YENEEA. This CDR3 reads CASSQRQGANSPLHF. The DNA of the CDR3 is TGTGCCAGCAGCCAACGACAGGGGGCAAATTCACCCCTCCACTTT.

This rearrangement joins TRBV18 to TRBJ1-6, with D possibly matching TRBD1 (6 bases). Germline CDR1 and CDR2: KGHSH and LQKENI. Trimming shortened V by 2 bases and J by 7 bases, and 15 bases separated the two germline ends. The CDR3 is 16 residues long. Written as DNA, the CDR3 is TGTGCCAGCTCACCAGTCATCGCGCAGGGGAATTCACCCCTCCACTTT. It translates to CASSPVIAQGNSPLHF. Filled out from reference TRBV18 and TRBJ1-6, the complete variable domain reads NAGVMQNPRHLVRRRGQEARLRCSPMKGHSHVYWYRQLPEEGLKFMVYLQKENIIDESGMPKERFSAEFPKEGPSILRIQQVVRGDSAAYFCASSPVIAQGNSPLHFGNGTRLTVT.

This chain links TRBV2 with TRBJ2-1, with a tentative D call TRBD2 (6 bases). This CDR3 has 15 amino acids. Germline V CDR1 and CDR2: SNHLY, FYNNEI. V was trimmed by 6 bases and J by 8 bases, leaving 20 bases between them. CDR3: CASRWGGNAFDEQFF. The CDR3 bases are TGTGCCAGCAGGTGGGGCGGGAACGCTTTTGATGAGCAGTTCTTC.